The entry below gives a single T cell receptor (beta chain) sequence along with its context. Assay: immunoSEQ multiplex PCR; the TCRdb copy retains only in-frame clones and omits some. The data contain some 74,000 clones, approximately 90% of them seen just once; the ten biggest clones take up around 1%. These data come from a study of OX40 agonist ivuxolimab in advanced cancers. Study overall: Every 2 weeks, patients got intravenous ivuxolimab at one of six dose levels (0.01-10 mg/kg).

The TCR sequence derives from an adult with an advanced solid tumor such as melanoma, head and neck, liver or kidney cancer. The sample consisted of CD4+ or CD8+ T cells sorted from blood, taken in a trial of the OX40 agonist ivuxolimab.

The CDR3 spells CASSLQAGVTGELFF. For the CDR3, the DNA is TGCGCCAGCAGCTTGCAGGCAGGGGTCACCGGGGAGCTGTTTTTT. The chain joins TRBV5-1 to TRBJ2-2; perhaps TRBD1 as D (6 bases). The germline CDR1 and CDR2 sequences are SGHRS and YFSETQ. V dropped 1 base and J dropped 4 bases, with 11 bases sitting between them. This CDR3 has 15 residues.